A single sample gave rise to the 29 T cell receptor beta chains below, sequenced in a study of early T cells in non-severe SARS-CoV-2 infection. TCRdb redid the calling of the 5' RACE reads with MiXCR, one entry per CDR3 protein. The table has 26,000 or so distinct CDR3 sequences, about 5.1% seen once. Sequencing input: whole blood. These receptors were collected from an adult who was a healthcare worker with PCR-confirmed SARS-CoV-2 infection or an uninfected control (not recorded which).

The rearrangement joins TRBV20-1 to TRBJ1-3, with 9 bases aligning to TRBD1. Germline values: CDR1 DFQATT, CDR2 SNEGSKA (reference sequence). This CDR3 has 15 amino acids. Trimming took 5 bases from V and 3 from J; bases not matched to a gene: 8. The DNA of the CDR3 is TGCAGTGCTGAGACAGGGGGATTGGTTGGAAACACCATATATTTT. Translated, it gives CSAETGGLVGNTIYF.

The V and J genes are TRBV7-6 and TRBJ2-6; 8 nucleotides align to TRBD1. Germline values: CDR1 SGHVS, CDR2 FNYEAQ. The V and J ends lost 5 bases and 4 bases, in that order; junction bases with no gene match: 4. The CDR3 runs to 15 residues. Written as DNA, the CDR3 is TGTGCCAGCAGCCGGGGACAGGCCGGGGCCAACGTCCTGACTTTC. Amino acid sequence: CASSRGQAGANVLTF.

There are many counts of this clonotype. The CDR3 here is CASSSGLAGTDTQYF. In DNA form, the CDR3 reads TGTGCCAGCAGTTCAGGACTAGCCGGGACAGATACGCAGTATTTT. The rearrangement links TRBV2 to TRBJ2-3, with 8 nucleotides matching TRBD2. This CDR3 contains 15 residues. The V gene end was trimmed by 5 bases and the J gene end by 3 bases; junction bases not matched to a gene: 7. Germline V gives CDR1 SNHLY, CDR2 FYNNEI.

The table lists this clonotype with a few counts. The chain has TRBV12-3 or TRBV12-4 and TRBJ2-4; D is possibly TRBD1 (6 bases). V lost 5 bases to trimming and J lost 7 bases, with 12 bases between them. The CDR3 is 13 amino acids. CDR3: CASSPRGGNIQYF. CDR3 coding DNA: TGTGCCAGCAGTCCCAGAGGGGGTAACATTCAGTACTTC.

This clonotype was picked up a small number of times. The rearrangement links TRBV29-1 to TRBJ1-3; D is undetermined. The V end was cut by 1 base, the J end by 0 bases, with 16 bases between. CDR3 length equals 17 residues. Germline assignment: CDR1 SQVTM and CDR2 ANQGSEA. The CDR3 reads CSVEAKLSLNSGNTIYF. Written as DNA, the CDR3 is TGCAGCGTTGAAGCGAAACTCAGCTTAAACTCTGGAAACACCATATATTTT.

In this sample, this clonotype turned up a few times. The chain recombines TRBV19 with TRBJ2-3, with 15 bases identical to TRBD2. Trimming cost V 0 bases and J 3 bases; bases outside gene matches: 4. CDR3 length: 18 residues. The germline V gene encodes CDR1 LNHDA and CDR2 SQIVND (reference sequence). This chain's CDR3 is CASSIDPGLAGGTDTQYF. The CDR3 coding sequence is TGTGCCAGTAGTATAGACCCGGGACTAGCGGGGGGTACAGATACGCAGTATTTT.

This clonotype was seen at least ten times. This sequence joins TRBV11-3 and TRBJ2-2; D possibly corresponds to TRBD1 (5 bases). CDR3 length: 14 residues. Trimming left V 2 bases short and J 4 bases short, with 8 bases between. Germline V CDR1 and CDR2: SGHNT, YENEEA. CDR3 nucleotides: TGTGCCAGCAGCTTAACCAGGGTCACCGGGGAGCTGTTTTTT. Amino acids: CASSLTRVTGELFF. The entire variable domain, with the rest obtained from reference TRBV11-3 and TRBJ2-2, is as follows: EAGVVQSPRYKIIEKKQPVAFWCNPISGHNTLYWYLQNLGQGPELLIRYENEEAVDDSQLPKDRFSAERLKGVDSTLKIQPAELGDSAVYLCASSLTRVTGELFFGEGSRLTVL.

This clonotype occurred many times. The chain joins TRBV19 to TRBJ2-1; D possibly matches TRBD1 or TRBD2 (5 bases each). V shed 3 bases and J shed 8 bases, with 17 bases lying between them. The germline gives CDR1 LNHDA, CDR2 SQIVND (reference sequence). The length of the CDR3 is 15 residues. CDR3 coding DNA: TGTGCCAGTAGTATGGGCAGGGACGAGGTGGATGAGCAGTTCTTC. This sequence encodes CASSMGRDEVDEQFF. The variable domain in full, completed from reference TRBV19 and TRBJ2-1, reads DGGITQSPKYLFRKEGQNVTLSCEQNLNHDAMYWYRQDPGQGLRLIYYSQIVNDFQKGDIAEGYSVSREKKESFPLTVTSAQKNPTAFYLCASSMGRDEVDEQFFGPGTRLTVL.

This clonotype appeared a few times. This chain uses TRBV2 with TRBJ2-3; D gene unclear. The V gene lost 6 bases and the J gene lost 2 bases, with 9 bases spanning the gap. This CDR3 is built from 13 residues. CDR1 is SNHLY, CDR2 FYNNEI, per germline. This CDR3 is CASSARTTDTQYF. CDR3 in DNA: TGTGCCAGCAGCGCCAGGACCACAGATACGCAGTATTTT.

This clonotype was seen a few times. This chain connects TRBV2 to TRBJ2-3, with unresolved D. Per the germline V gene, CDR1 is SNHLY and CDR2 is FYNNEI. This CDR3 region has 13 residues. V was clipped by 4 bases and J by 5 bases, with 10 bases between them. Here the CDR3 DNA reads TGTGCCAGCAGTGTAAACTTTCGAGATACGCAGTATTTT. Translation gives CASSVNFRDTQYF.

This clonotype was recorded many times. The genes are TRBV12-3 or TRBV12-4 and TRBJ1-6, with 11 positions matching TRBD1. The CDR3 is made up of 17 amino acids. J lost 6 bases, V lost 1 base, and 5 bases had no gene match. CDR3 bases: TGTGCCAGCAGTTTAGGTGGACAGGGGGCGGTTAATTCACCCCTCCACTTT. It is translated as CASSLGGQGAVNSPLHF.

This clonotype was seen repeatedly, ten times or more. The rearrangement uses TRBV11-2 and TRBJ2-7, with D possibly TRBD1 on 6 matching bases. CDR1 and CDR2 from the germline V gene are SGHAT and FQNNGV. This CDR3 region has 12 residues. Between the trimmed V and J ends, which lost 3 bases and 3 bases, there was a span of 6 bases. The CDR3: CASSLDSYEQYF. The DNA for the CDR3 is TGTGCCAGCAGCTTGGACAGCTACGAGCAGTACTTC.

This clonotype was recorded at least ten times. This chain joins TRBV11-2 and TRBJ2-5, with unresolved D. Germline CDR1 reads SGHAT; CDR2 reads FQNNGV. There are 13 residues in the CDR3. The V end was cut by 5 bases, the J end by 1 base, with 8 bases between. CDR3: CASSPLPQETQYF. CDR3 DNA: TGTGCCAGCAGCCCCCTCCCCCAAGAGACCCAGTACTTC.

This clonotype occurred many times. This chain connects TRBV11-2 to TRBJ2-5; D is undetermined. The germline V and J ends were trimmed by 4 bases and 3 bases, with 6 bases remaining between them. CDR1 is SGHAT, CDR2 FQNNGV, per germline. The CDR3 is 12 residues long. Written as DNA, the CDR3 is TGTGCCAGCAGCTATGCAAAAGAGACCCAGTACTTC. Amino acid sequence: CASSYAKETQYF.

This clonotype was found many times. The chain combines TRBV20-1 with TRBJ2-5; 8 positions agree with TRBD2. Unmatched junction bases numbered 12, after V lost 6 bases and J lost 3 bases. This CDR3 spans 15 amino acids. CDR1 is DFQATT, CDR2 SNEGSKA, per germline (reference sequence). Here the CDR3 reads CSAPRAVGGEETQYF. The CDR3 coding sequence is TGCAGTGCCCCCCGCGCGGTCGGGGGGGAAGAGACCCAGTACTTC.

This rearrangement joins TRBV7-9 to TRBJ1-3; no reliable D call. This CDR3 has 16 residues. In germline, CDR1 is SEHNR, CDR2 FQNEAQ (reference sequence). Trimming shortened V by 2 bases and J by 0 bases, and 11 bases separated the two germline ends. CDR3 sequence: CASSLPFEGSGNTIYF. The CDR3 DNA reads TGTGCCAGCAGCTTACCCTTCGAGGGCTCTGGAAACACCATATATTTT.

The chain uses TRBV19 and TRBJ1-1; maybe TRBD1 (5 bases). Between the trimmed V and J ends, which lost 5 bases and 5 bases, there was a span of 15 bases. This CDR3 region has 14 residues. Germline loops: CDR1 LNHDA, CDR2 SQIVND (reference sequence). CDR3 amino acids: CASSPRAIGTEAFF. The CDR3 nucleotides read TGTGCCAGTAGTCCCAGGGCAATCGGGACTGAAGCTTTCTTT. The whole variable domain, filled in from reference TRBV19 and TRBJ1-1, reads DGGITQSPKYLFRKEGQNVTLSCEQNLNHDAMYWYRQDPGQGLRLIYYSQIVNDFQKGDIAEGYSVSREKKESFPLTVTSAQKNPTAFYLCASSPRAIGTEAFFGQGTRLTVV.

Many counts were recorded for this clonotype. The chain employs TRBV20-1 and TRBJ2-1; D remains unclear. Per germline, CDR1 DFQATT and CDR2 SNEGSKA (reference sequence). The ends were cut back, 3 bases at V and 7 bases at J, with 10 bases in the middle. This CDR3 spans 12 amino acids. This CDR3 reads CSASQQRNEQFF. CDR3 coding DNA: TGCAGTGCTAGTCAACAAAGGAATGAGCAGTTCTTC.

This chain joins TRBV5-1 and TRBJ2-6; the match to TRBD1 covers 8 bases. The germline CDR1 and CDR2 sequences are SGHRS and YFSETQ. The J segment lost 0 bases and the V segment lost 5 bases, leaving 10 bases of the junction unmatched. This CDR3 spans 18 amino acids. The CDR3 region has the DNA TGCGCCAGCAGACAGGGGACAGGTAGCTTCTCTGGGGCCAACGTCCTGACTTTC. It translates to CASRQGTGSFSGANVLTF.

This clonotype was seen a handful of times. The V call is TRBV7-2, the J call TRBJ1-2, with 7 bases fitting TRBD1. V lost 4 bases, J lost 8 bases, and 10 bases stayed unmatched. Germline CDR1 SGHTA, CDR2 FQGNSA. The CDR3 loop spans 14 amino acids. The CDR3 coding sequence is TGTGCCAGCAGCTACGGACAGGCCGGGGGCGGCTACACCTTC. It is translated as CASSYGQAGGGYTF. Full variable domain (missing parts from reference TRBV7-2 and TRBJ1-2): GAGVSQSPSNKVTEKGKDVELRCDPISGHTALYWYRQSLGQGLEFLIYFQGNSAPDKSGLPSDRFSAERTGGSVSTLTIQRTQQEDSAVYLCASSYGQAGGGYTFGSGTRLTVV.

This clonotype was detected many times. The chain combines TRBV12-3 or TRBV12-4 with TRBJ2-7; weak D call: TRBD1 (5 bases). Trimming removed 5 bases from V and 4 bases from J, with 9 bases in between. The CDR3 is made up of 12 amino acids. CDR3: CASSPQGYEQYF. CDR3 in DNA: TGTGCCAGCAGTCCTCAGGGTTACGAGCAGTACTTC.

V gene TRBV10-3 combines with J gene TRBJ1-4; 8 nucleotides align to TRBD1. Losses at the gene ends were 7 bases for V and 5 bases for J; bases not matched to a gene: 3. The CDR3 is made up of 13 amino acids. Germline V gene lookup returns CDR1 ENHRY and CDR2 SYGVKD. The DNA for the CDR3 is TGTGCCATCAAGGGACAGGAGAATGAAAAACTGTTTTTT. It encodes CAIKGQENEKLFF.

Ten or more counts support this clonotype. V and J are TRBV30 and TRBJ1-5; unclear D gene. Deletions cut 1 base from V and 3 bases from J, with 7 bases between. This CDR3 spans 13 amino acids. Germline CDR1 and CDR2: GTSNPN and SVGIG (reference sequence). In nucleotides, the CDR3 is TGTGCCTGGAGTGATGACTTCAATCAGCCCCAGCATTTT. This encodes CAWSDDFNQPQHF. The full variable domain, its missing parts supplied by reference TRBV30 and TRBJ1-5, is SQTIHQWPATLVQPVGSPLSLECTVEGTSNPNLYWYRQAAGRGLQLLFYSVGIGQISSEVPQNLSASRPQDRQFILSSKKLLLSDSGFYLCAWSDDFNQPQHFGDGTRLSIL.

This clonotype was recorded many times. The V gene is TRBV4-3, the J gene TRBJ2-3; TRBD2 might be the D (5 bases). CDR1 LGHNA and CDR2 YSLEER come from the germline V gene. V was shortened by 3 bases and J by 1 base, with 8 bases between the two germline ends. This CDR3 spans 14 amino acids. CDR3 nucleotide sequence: TGCGCCAGCAGCCAGGTACTAGGCACAGATACGCAGTATTTT. Translated: CASSQVLGTDTQYF.

This clonotype has at least ten counts. The V gene is TRBV9, the J gene TRBJ2-7, with D possibly called TRBD1 or TRBD2 (5 bases each). The CDR3 contains 15 residues. Trimming left V 4 bases short and J 2 bases short, with 16 bases between. The germline V gene has CDR1 SGDLS and CDR2 YYNGEE. CDR3 protein: CASSQSGTGPYEQYF. For the CDR3, the DNA is TGTGCCAGCAGCCAATCTGGGACGGGCCCCTACGAGCAGTACTTC.

This clonotype has ten or more counts. This chain joins TRBV11-3 and TRBJ2-2, with a possible D match to TRBD1 (5 bases). This CDR3 is built from 16 residues. Looked up from germline, CDR1 is SGHNT and CDR2 is YENEEA. Trimming removed 5 bases from V and 0 bases from J, with 13 bases in between. CDR3 DNA sequence: TGTGCCAGCAGCCCCTTAATGGGGCCGAACACCGGGGAGCTGTTTTTT. It codes for CASSPLMGPNTGELFF.

Judged by abundance, this clonotype is medium-sized. This chain connects TRBV19 to TRBJ1-5; 7 positions match TRBD1. V shed 8 bases and J 7 bases; nucleotides not matched to a gene: 8. Germline values: CDR1 LNHDA, CDR2 SQIVND (reference sequence). CDR3 length equals 13 residues. CDR3 sequence (DNA): TGTGCCAGTGGACAGGCCGTGGGGCAGCCCCAGCATTTT. It specifies CASGQAVGQPQHF. Variable domain in full (rest from reference TRBV19 and TRBJ1-5): DGGITQSPKYLFRKEGQNVTLSCEQNLNHDAMYWYRQDPGQGLRLIYYSQIVNDFQKGDIAEGYSVSREKKESFPLTVTSAQKNPTAFYLCASGQAVGQPQHFGDGTRLSIL.

There are many counts of this clonotype. The chain recombines TRBV6-2 or TRBV6-3 with TRBJ2-7; 13 positions agree with TRBD2. In germline, CDR1 is MNHEY, CDR2 SVGEGT. Germline trimming cut 4 bases from V and 6 bases from J; bases unmatched to any gene: 3. The CDR3 runs to 14 residues. The CDR3 is CASSFGLAGAEQYF. As DNA, the CDR3 is TGTGCCAGCAGTTTCGGACTAGCGGGGGCCGAGCAGTACTTC.

This sequence joins TRBV29-1 and TRBJ2-7, with TRBD1 identical over 8 bases. The CDR3 loop spans 14 amino acids. Germline loops: CDR1 SQVTM, CDR2 ANQGSEA. V lost 0 bases to trimming and J lost 5 bases; unmatched junction nucleotides: 6. In DNA, the CDR3 is TGCAGCGTTGAAGATGGGGACAGGCCCCACGAGCAGTACTTC. Protein: CSVEDGDRPHEQYF.